These 4 T cell receptor beta chains originate from one sample sequenced in a study of OX40 agonist ivuxolimab in advanced cancers. Using immunoSEQ multiplex PCR, the repertoire was profiled, and TCRdb retains in-frame clones only, with some absent. The top ten hold less than 25% of the sample, which has about 32,000 clones, roughly 76% seen once. Material: CD4+ or CD8+ T cells sorted from blood, obtained in a trial of the OX40 agonist ivuxolimab. The receptors come from an adult with an advanced solid tumor such as melanoma, head and neck, liver or kidney cancer.

The gene calls are TRBV18 and TRBJ1-5; D call uncertain. With 6 bases removed from V and 1 base from J, the gap between germline ends came to 10 bases. Germline V lookup: CDR1 KGHSH, CDR2 LQKENI. The CDR3 is 14 amino acids. The CDR3 here is CASSTEVSNQPQHF. The CDR3 nucleotides are TGTGCCAGCTCGACCGAGGTCAGCAATCAGCCCCAGCATTTT.

The chain has TRBV18 and TRBJ2-2; TRBD2 agrees at 9 bases. The germline CDR1 and CDR2 sequences are KGHSH and LQKENI. V lost 6 bases to trimming and J lost 2 bases; unmatched junction nucleotides: 4. The CDR3 loop spans 15 amino acids. In DNA, the CDR3 is TGTGCCAGCTCCTCCGGGACTAGCAACACCGGGGAGCTGTTTTTT. Its translation is CASSSGTSNTGELFF.

This clone turned up a few times. The chain has TRBV19 and TRBJ1-1; 8 nucleotides match TRBD1. This CDR3 is built from 15 residues. V lost 3 bases, J lost 4 bases, and 7 bases stayed unmatched. CDR1 is LNHDA and CDR2 is SQIVND in the germline V gene (reference sequence). CDR3 amino acids: CASSIPGQGGTEAFF. The CDR3 DNA follows: TGTGCCAGTAGTATTCCCGGACAGGGTGGCACTGAAGCTTTCTTT.

This chain joins TRBV2 and TRBJ1-1; possibly TRBD1 for D (5 bases). Germline V gives CDR1 SNHLY, CDR2 FYNNEI. Deletions cut 3 bases from V and 2 bases from J, with 16 bases between. This CDR3 has 16 residues. CDR3 amino acids: CASSEDLGVGNTEAFF. CDR3 in DNA: TGTGCCAGCAGTGAGGACCTGGGGGTAGGAAACACTGAAGCTTTCTTT.